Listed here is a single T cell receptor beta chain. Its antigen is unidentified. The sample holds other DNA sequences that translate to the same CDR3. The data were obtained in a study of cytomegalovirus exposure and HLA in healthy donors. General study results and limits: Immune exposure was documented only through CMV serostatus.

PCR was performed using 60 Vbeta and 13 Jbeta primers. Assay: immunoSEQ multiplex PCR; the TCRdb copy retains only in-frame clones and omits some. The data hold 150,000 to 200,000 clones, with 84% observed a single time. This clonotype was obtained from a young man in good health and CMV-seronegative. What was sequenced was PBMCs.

This CDR3 is CATVVTPGTDTQYF. As DNA, the CDR3 is TGTGCTACCGTCGTCACCCCAGGCACAGATACGCAGTATTTT. The V and J genes are TRBV12-5 and TRBJ2-3; unclear D gene. Germline CDR1 and CDR2: LGHNT and FRNRAP. This CDR3 contains 14 residues. V gave up 10 bases and J gave up 1 base, with 15 bases separating them.